This T cell receptor beta chain was sequenced in a study of T cell repertoires in cytomegalovirus infection. Study-wide context: Recently identified HLA-C-restricted CMV epitopes and well-studied HLA-B-restricted CMV epitopes were used by the study. Matching HLA type, along with CMV infection, was indicated by public TCR beta signatures. Study-level points and caveats: Carriers of CMV and the relevant HLA type were discriminated by public TCR beta frequency.

CDR3 size: 15 residues. The ends lost 8 bases at V and 2 bases at J; junction bases unmatched: 7. Germline CDR1 SGHVS, CDR2 FNYEAQ. TCRdb processed the reads anew with MiXCR; each CDR3 protein has one entry. This table has about 310,000 distinct CDR3 sequences, roughly 25% appearing once. This clonotype occurred many times. Its antigen is as yet unknown. The sample in question was cultured PBMCs, obtained from culture after CMV antigen stimulation. This receptor was identified in a human donor in good health (CMV status not recorded). Some clones in this sample may be carry-over from other donors' samples. The rearrangement uses TRBV7-6 and TRBJ2-3; TRBD2 agrees at 10 bases. The CDR3 protein is CASRQGLAATDTQYF. The DNA of the CDR3 is TGTGCCAGCCGCCAAGGACTAGCGGCCACAGATACGCAGTATTTT.